Shown below are 14 T cell receptor beta chains from a single sample sequenced in a study of vaccination effects on CD4 cells after COVID-19. No antigen is known for these receptors. An approximately 10-day culture period preceded the isolation of CD4+ T cells. This table comes from immunoSEQ multiplex PCR, and its TCRdb copy is limited to in-frame clones, with some not included. Of approximately 37,000 clones detected, roughly 80% appear once; the ten largest clones hold just under 3%. The sequenced sample was CD4+ T cells from PBMCs cultured without peptide, obtained before COVID-19 vaccination. The receptor source for this set is a human donor who received a COVID-19 vaccine.

CDR3 DNA sequence: TGTGCCAGCAGCGCGCGAGGAGGCGGAAGCACAGATACGCAGTATTTT. It translates to CASSARGGGSTDTQYF. The J gene is TRBJ2-3, the V gene TRBV9; TRBD2 is a possible D gene (5 bases). The germline V gene encodes CDR1 SGDLS and CDR2 YYNGEE. Trimming removed 3 bases at V and 0 bases at J, with 14 bases between. This CDR3 contains 16 residues.

The chain has TRBV6-4 and TRBJ1-5; no definite D call. This CDR3 has 11 amino acids. Trimming took off 8 bases at V and 6 bases at J, with 8 bases between the two ends. CDR1 is MRHNA and CDR2 is SNTAGT in the germline V gene. This chain's CDR3 is CASGPGQPQHF. Written as DNA, the CDR3 is TGTGCCAGCGGCCCGGGTCAGCCCCAGCATTTT.

This chain connects TRBV5-1 to TRBJ2-3, with 12 bases identical to TRBD2. This CDR3 region has 14 residues. Germline CDR1 is SGHRS and CDR2 is YFSETQ. Trimming removed 3 bases from V and 6 bases from J; junction bases left unmatched: 2. This CDR3 reads CASSSGLAGDTQYF. CDR3 in DNA: TGCGCCAGCAGCTCAGGACTAGCGGGGGATACGCAGTATTTT. Looking up the rest from reference TRBV5-1 and TRBJ2-3 gives the full variable domain: KAGVTQTPRYLIKTRGQQVTLSCSPISGHRSVSWYQQTPGQGLQFLFEYFSETQRNKGNFPGRFSGRQFSNSRSEMNVSTLELGDSALYLCASSSGLAGDTQYFGPGTRLTVL.

The V and J genes are TRBV30 and TRBJ1-2; D is uncertain. V was clipped by 1 base and J by 5 bases, with 8 bases between them. In germline, CDR1 is GTSNPN, CDR2 SVGIG (reference sequence). The CDR3 runs 12 residues. CDR3 nucleotides: TGTGCCTGGAGTGAGGTTTATTATGGCTACACCTTC. Protein: CAWSEVYYGYTF. Full variable domain (outside the CDR3, taken from reference TRBV30 and TRBJ1-2): SQTIHQWPATLVQPVGSPLSLECTVEGTSNPNLYWYRQAAGRGLQLLFYSVGIGQISSEVPQNLSASRPQDRQFILSSKKLLLSDSGFYLCAWSEVYYGYTFGSGTRLTVV.

V and J are TRBV5-1 and TRBJ2-3, with D possibly matching TRBD1 (5 bases). The V and J ends lost 2 bases and 1 base respectively, with 20 bases between them. Germline CDR1 and CDR2: SGHRS and YFSETQ. This CDR3 is built from 18 residues. In DNA, the CDR3 is TGCGCCAGCAGCTTAGTCAAATCGGCAGGGATCCGCACAGATACGCAGTATTTT. Translation gives CASSLVKSAGIRTDTQYF.

The chain combines TRBV18 with TRBJ1-6; possibly TRBD1 for D (6 bases). The CDR3 totals 19 residues. The V end lost 1 base, the J end lost 0 bases, and 16 bases lay between the germline ends. Germline V CDR1 and CDR2: KGHSH, LQKENI. Here the CDR3 DNA reads TGTGCCAGCTCACCACGCCCGGGACATACAAGCTCCTATAATTCACCCCTCCACTTT. It encodes CASSPRPGHTSSYNSPLHF.

The chain joins TRBV9 to TRBJ2-5; D uncertain. CDR3 length equals 13 residues. Germline V gives CDR1 SGDLS, CDR2 YYNGEE. Trimming removed 2 bases at V and 2 bases at J, with 7 bases between. The CDR3 is CASSVIPQETQYF. The CDR3 nucleotides are TGTGCCAGCAGCGTCATCCCACAAGAGACCCAGTACTTC.

The chain joins TRBV5-1 to TRBJ2-5; tentatively, D is TRBD2 (6 bases). The CDR3 runs 16 residues. In germline, CDR1 is SGHRS, CDR2 YFSETQ. Trimming shortened V by 1 base and J by 5 bases, and 18 bases separated the two germline ends. This CDR3 is CASSLSGREDVETQYF. CDR3 in DNA: TGCGCCAGCAGCTTGTCAGGCAGGGAGGACGTGGAGACCCAGTACTTC.

This chain connects TRBV18 to TRBJ1-1; maybe TRBD1 (6 bases). Germline V lookup: CDR1 KGHSH, CDR2 LQKENI. The CDR3 runs 15 residues. V was cut by 6 bases and J by 1 base, with 15 bases left in between. Here the CDR3 DNA reads TGTGCCAGCTCTCTACTACAGGGAACGAACACTGAAGCTTTCTTT. Encoded protein: CASSLLQGTNTEAFF.

The V gene is TRBV6-5, the J gene TRBJ1-2; TRBD1 might be the D (6 bases). This CDR3 is built from 15 residues. Germline V gives CDR1 MNHEY, CDR2 SVGAGI. V lost 4 bases and J lost 5, with 17 bases in between. The CDR3 here is CASSSTGPLIYGYTF. The DNA for the CDR3 is TGTGCCAGCAGTTCGACAGGCCCGCTTATATATGGCTACACCTTC.

The chain carries TRBV5-6 and TRBJ1-5; maybe TRBD1 (6 bases). Germline loops: CDR1 SGHDT, CDR2 YYEEEE. V lost 1 base, J lost 0 bases, and 14 bases lay in between. The CDR3 extends over 17 amino acids. The CDR3 region is CASSLTTGGDSNQPQHF. CDR3 nucleotide sequence: TGTGCCAGCAGCTTGACGACAGGAGGGGATAGCAATCAGCCCCAGCATTTT.

The CDR3 loop reads CASSPDNYGYTF. The DNA of the CDR3 is TGCGCCAGCAGCCCGGACAACTATGGCTACACCTTC. The chain carries TRBV5-1 and TRBJ1-2; D not certain. Germline lookup yields CDR1 SGHRS and CDR2 YFSETQ. The CDR3 is 12 residues long. The V gene lost 4 bases and the J gene lost 2 bases, with 6 bases spanning the gap.

This rearrangement joins TRBV19 to TRBJ2-5, with D possibly being TRBD1 (5 bases). Germline lookup yields CDR1 LNHDA and CDR2 SQIVND (reference sequence). The CDR3 has 13 residues. V lost 6 bases and J lost 5, with 13 bases in between. The CDR3 spells CASRRRQTETQYF. In DNA, the CDR3 is TGTGCCAGTAGACGGAGACAGACGGAGACCCAGTACTTC. Full variable domain (missing parts from reference TRBV19 and TRBJ2-5): DGGITQSPKYLFRKEGQNVTLSCEQNLNHDAMYWYRQDPGQGLRLIYYSQIVNDFQKGDIAEGYSVSREKKESFPLTVTSAQKNPTAFYLCASRRRQTETQYFGPGTRLLVL.

The chain recombines TRBV11-2 with TRBJ2-5; no clear D gene. V dropped 2 bases and J dropped 4 bases, with 8 bases sitting between them. The CDR3 has 13 residues. From germline, CDR1 is SGHAT and CDR2 FQNNGV. This chain's CDR3 is CASSLPGTETQYF. The CDR3 DNA sequence: TGTGCCAGCAGCTTACCGGGCACAGAGACCCAGTACTTC. Combining the CDR3 with reference TRBV11-2 and TRBJ2-5 gives the whole variable domain EAGVAQSPRYKIIEKRQSVAFWCNPISGHATLYWYQQILGQGPKLLIQFQNNGVVDDSQLPKDRFSAERLKGVDSTLKIQPAKLEDSAVYLCASSLPGTETQYFGPGTRLLVL.